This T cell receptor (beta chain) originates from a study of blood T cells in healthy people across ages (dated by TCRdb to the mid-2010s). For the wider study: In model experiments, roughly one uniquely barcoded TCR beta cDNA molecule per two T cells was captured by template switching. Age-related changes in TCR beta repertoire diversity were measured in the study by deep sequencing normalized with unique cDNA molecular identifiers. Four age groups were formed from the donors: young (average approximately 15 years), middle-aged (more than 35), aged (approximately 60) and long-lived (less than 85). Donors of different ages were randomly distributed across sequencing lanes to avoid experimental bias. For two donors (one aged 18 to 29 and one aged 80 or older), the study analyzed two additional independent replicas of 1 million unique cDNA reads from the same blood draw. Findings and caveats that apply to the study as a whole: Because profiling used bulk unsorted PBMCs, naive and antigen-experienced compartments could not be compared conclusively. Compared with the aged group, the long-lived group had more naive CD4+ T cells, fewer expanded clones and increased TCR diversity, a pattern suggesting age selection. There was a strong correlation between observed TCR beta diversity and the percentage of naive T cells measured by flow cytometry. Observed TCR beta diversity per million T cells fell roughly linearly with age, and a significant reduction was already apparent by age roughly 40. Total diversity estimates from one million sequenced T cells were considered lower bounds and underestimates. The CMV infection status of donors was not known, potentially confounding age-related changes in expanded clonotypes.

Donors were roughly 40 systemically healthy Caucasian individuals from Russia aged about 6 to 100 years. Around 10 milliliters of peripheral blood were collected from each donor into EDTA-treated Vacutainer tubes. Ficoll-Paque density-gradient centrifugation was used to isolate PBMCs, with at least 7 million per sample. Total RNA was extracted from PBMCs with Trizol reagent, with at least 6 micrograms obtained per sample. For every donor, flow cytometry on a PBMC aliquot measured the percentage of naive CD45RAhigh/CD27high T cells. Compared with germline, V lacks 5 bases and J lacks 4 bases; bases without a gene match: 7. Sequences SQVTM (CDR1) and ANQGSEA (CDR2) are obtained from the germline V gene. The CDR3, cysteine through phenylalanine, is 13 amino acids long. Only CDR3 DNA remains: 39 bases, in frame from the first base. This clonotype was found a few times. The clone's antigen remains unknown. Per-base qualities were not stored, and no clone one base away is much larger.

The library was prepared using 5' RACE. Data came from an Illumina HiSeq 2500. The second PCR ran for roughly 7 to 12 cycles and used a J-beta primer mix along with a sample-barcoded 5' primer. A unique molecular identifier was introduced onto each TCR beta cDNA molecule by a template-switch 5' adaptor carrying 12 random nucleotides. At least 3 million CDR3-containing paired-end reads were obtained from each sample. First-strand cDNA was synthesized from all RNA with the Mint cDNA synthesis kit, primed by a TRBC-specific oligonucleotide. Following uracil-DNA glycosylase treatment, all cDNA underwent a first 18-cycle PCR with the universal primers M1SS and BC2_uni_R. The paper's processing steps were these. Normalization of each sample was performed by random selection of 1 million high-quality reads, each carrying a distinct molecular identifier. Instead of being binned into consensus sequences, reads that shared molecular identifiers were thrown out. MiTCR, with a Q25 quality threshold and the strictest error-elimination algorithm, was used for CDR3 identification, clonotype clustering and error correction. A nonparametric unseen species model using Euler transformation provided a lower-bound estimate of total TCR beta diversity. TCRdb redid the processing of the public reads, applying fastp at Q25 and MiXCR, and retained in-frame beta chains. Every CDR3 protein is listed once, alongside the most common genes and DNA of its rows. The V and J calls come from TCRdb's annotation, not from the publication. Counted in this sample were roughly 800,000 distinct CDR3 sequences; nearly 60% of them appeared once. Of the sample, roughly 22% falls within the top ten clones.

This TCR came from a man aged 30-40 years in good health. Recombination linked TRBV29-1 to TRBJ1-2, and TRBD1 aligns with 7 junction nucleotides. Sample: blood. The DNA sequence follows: TGCAGCGTTAAATCAGGGGGGGGCTATGGCTACACCTTC. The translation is CSVKSGGGYGYTF. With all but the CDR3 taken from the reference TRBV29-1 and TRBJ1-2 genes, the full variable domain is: SAVISQKPSRDICQRGTSLTIQCQVDSQVTMMFWYRQQPGQSLTLIATANQGSEATYESGFVIDKFPISRPNLTFSTLTVSNMSPEDSSIYLCSVKSGGGYGYTFGSGTRLTVV.